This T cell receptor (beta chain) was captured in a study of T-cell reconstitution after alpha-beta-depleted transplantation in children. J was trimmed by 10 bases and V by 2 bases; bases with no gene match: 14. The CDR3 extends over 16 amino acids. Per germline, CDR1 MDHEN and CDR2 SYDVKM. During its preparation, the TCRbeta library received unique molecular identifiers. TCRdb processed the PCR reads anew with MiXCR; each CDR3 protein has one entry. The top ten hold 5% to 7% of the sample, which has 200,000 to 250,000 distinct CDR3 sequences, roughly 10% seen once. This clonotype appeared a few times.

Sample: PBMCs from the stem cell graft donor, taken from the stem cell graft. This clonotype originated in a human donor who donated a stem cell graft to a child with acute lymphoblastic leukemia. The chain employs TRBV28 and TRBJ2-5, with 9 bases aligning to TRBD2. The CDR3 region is CASSLGRAGGVGSQYF. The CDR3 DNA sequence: TGTGCCAGCAGTTTAGGCAGGGCGGGGGGGGTCGGTAGCCAGTACTTC.